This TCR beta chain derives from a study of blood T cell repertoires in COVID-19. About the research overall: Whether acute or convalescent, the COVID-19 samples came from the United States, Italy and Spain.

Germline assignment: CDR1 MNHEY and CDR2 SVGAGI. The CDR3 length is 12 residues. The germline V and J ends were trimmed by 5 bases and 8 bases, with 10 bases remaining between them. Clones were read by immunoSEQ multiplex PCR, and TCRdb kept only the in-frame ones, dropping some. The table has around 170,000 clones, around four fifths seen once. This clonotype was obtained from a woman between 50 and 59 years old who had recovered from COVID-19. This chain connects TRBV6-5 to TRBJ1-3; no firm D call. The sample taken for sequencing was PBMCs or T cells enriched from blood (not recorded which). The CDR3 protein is CASSPRRDTIYF. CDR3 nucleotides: TGTGCCAGCAGTCCACGGCGGGACACCATATATTTT.